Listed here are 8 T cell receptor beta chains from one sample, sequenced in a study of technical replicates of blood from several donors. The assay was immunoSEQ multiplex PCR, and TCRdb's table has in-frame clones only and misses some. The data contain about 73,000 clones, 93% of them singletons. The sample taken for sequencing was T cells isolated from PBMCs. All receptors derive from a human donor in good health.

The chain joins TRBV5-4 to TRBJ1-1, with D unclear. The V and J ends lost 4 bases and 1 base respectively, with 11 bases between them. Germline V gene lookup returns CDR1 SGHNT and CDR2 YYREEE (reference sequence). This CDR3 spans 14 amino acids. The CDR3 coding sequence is TGTGCCAGCAGCCCCCAAATCCAGAACACTGAAGCTTTCTTT. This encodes CASSPQIQNTEAFF. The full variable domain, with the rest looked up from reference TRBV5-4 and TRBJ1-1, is ETGVTQSPTHLIKTRGQQVTLRCSSQSGHNTVSWYQQALGQGPQFIFQYYREEENGRGNFPPRFSGLQFPNYSSELNVNALELDDSALYLCASSPQIQNTEAFFGQGTRLTVV.

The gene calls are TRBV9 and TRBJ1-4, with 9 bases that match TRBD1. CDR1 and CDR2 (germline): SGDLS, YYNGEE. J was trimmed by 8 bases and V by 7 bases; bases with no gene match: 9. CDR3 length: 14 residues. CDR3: CASGEQGAWEKLFF. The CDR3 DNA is TGTGCCAGCGGAGAACAGGGGGCTTGGGAAAAACTGTTTTTT.

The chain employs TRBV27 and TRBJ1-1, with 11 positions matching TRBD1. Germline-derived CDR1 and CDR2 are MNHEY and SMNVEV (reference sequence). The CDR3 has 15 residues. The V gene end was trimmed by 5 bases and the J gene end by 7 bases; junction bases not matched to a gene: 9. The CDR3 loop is CASSSYGTGGVEAFF. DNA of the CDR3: TGTGCCAGCAGTAGCTACGGGACAGGGGGGGTTGAAGCTTTCTTT.

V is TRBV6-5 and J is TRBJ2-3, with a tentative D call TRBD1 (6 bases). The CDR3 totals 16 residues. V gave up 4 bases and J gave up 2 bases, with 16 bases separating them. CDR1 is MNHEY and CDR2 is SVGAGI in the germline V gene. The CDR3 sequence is CASSSLRQGFTDTQYF. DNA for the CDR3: TGTGCCAGCAGTTCCCTGCGGCAGGGGTTCACAGATACGCAGTATTTT.

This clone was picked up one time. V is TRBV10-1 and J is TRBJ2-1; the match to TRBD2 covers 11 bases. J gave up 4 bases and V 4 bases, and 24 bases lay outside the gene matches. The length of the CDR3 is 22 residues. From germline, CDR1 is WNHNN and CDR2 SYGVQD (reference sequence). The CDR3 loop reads CASSGSGRLAGLKLTPYNEQFF. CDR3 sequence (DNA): TGCGCCAGCAGTGGAAGCGGCAGACTAGCGGGACTCAAACTCACGCCTTACAATGAGCAGTTCTTC.

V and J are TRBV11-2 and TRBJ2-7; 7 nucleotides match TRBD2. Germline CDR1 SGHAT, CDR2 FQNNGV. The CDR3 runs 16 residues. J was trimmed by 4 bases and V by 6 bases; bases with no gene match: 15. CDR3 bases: TGTGCCAGCAGAAGACCTGGGGGGGGATACGATTACGAGCAGTACTTC. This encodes CASRRPGGGYDYEQYF.

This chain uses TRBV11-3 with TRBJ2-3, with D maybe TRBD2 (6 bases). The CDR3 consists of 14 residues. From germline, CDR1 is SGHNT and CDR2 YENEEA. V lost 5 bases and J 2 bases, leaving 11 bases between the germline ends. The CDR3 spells CASSPRTTTDTQYF. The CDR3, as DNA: TGTGCCAGCAGCCCCCGGACTACCACAGATACGCAGTATTTT. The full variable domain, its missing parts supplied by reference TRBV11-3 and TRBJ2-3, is EAGVVQSPRYKIIEKKQPVAFWCNPISGHNTLYWYLQNLGQGPELLIRYENEEAVDDSQLPKDRFSAERLKGVDSTLKIQPAELGDSAVYLCASSPRTTTDTQYFGPGTRLTVL.

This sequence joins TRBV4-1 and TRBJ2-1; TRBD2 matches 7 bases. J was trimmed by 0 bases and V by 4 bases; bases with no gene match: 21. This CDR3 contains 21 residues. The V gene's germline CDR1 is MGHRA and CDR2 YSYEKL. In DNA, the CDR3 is TGCGCCAGCAGCCTACATTTCATAAGCGGGATTGACTTCAGCTCCTACAATGAGCAGTTCTTC. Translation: CASSLHFISGIDFSSYNEQFF.